Here is one T cell receptor beta chain with its context. Its antigen remains undetermined. Base qualities are not recorded, but no much larger clone differs from it by a single base. The sample belongs to a study of shared clonotypes between healthy human individuals (dated by TCRdb to about 2020). At the level of the whole study: Two women and a few men aged 18 to 49 years were included in the cohort. Leukapheresis yielded between about 0.85 and 10 billion PBMCs per donor. The study deeply sequenced blood TCR repertoires of several healthy adults to estimate repertoire size and the extent of clonotype sharing between individuals. Different laboratories and diverse techniques were used to prepare libraries and sequence TCR repertoires, to increase sequencing depth and limit assay-specific biases. For each donor, three plates each were used for CD4 naive and CD4 memory, two plates were used for CD8 naive, and one plate was used for CD8 memory.

Using the deep immunoSEQ assay, multiplex PCR amplified TCR CDR3 regions from genomic DNA. For each cell subset, the extracted genomic DNA was distributed evenly across all wells of several immunoSEQ 96-well plates, and each plate served as one replicate. For sorted subsets, approximately 210 ng genomic DNA, equal to tens of thousands of T cell genomes, was loaded into each replicate PCR. Purified libraries were quantified with a Qubit 3.0 fluorometer, sized on a Bioanalyzer 2100, and re-quantified with the KAPA Library Quantification kit. Every immunoSEQ 96-well plate was sequenced on a dedicated single-read 150-cycle Illumina NextSeq 550 flow cell. Turning to the authors' computational methods: Because the immunoSEQ output included only junctional sequences and no quality scores, the filtering could not be the same as the filtering used for full-length reads. To assign V/J genes and CDR3, sequences were annotated against IMGT germline references using PyIR, a Python wrapper for IgBLAST v1.9. Reads were removed for weak V/J assignments (E-value above 1e-6), missing CDR3, stop codons, out-of-frame junctions, or ambiguous translated residues. V3J clonotypes were defined as sequences sharing an identical inferred V gene, J gene, and CDR3 amino acid sequence. Percentage overlap between repertoires was calculated by dividing the number of shared unique clonotypes by the size of the smaller repertoire. Richness of each repertoire was evaluated using RTK rarefaction, the Chao1 estimator, and Recon v2.1 estimates of unobserved clonotypes. Generation probabilities were computed with OLGA for all TCRbeta clonotypes obtained by the gDNA method from four donors. TCRdb mirrors the immuneACCESS table, restricted to in-frame sequences. Some clones are absent from its copies; in checked studies, under half trace to an unresolved V gene, and the reason for the others is unknown. For V, J and clone size, that table is used; D and trimming come from the DNA. The sample data list 2 million to 3 million clones, and 90% to 95% of these were observed just once. The top ten hold around 0.14% of the sample.

Healthy HIV-negative adults with no recently reported acute infections or vaccinations were included as donors. All donors were Caucasian adults living in Nashville, Tennessee, USA. Magnetic negative selection was used to enrich CD4+ T cells, after which naive cells were positively selected on CD45RA and the negative fraction became the memory subset. Blood was obtained by leukapheresis, after which PBMCs were separated by Ficoll-Histopaque density gradient centrifugation and cryopreserved in liquid nitrogen vapor phase. Analytical flow cytometry was used to check the purity and quantity of every magnetically sorted T cell population. From each sorted fraction, genomic DNA was isolated and quantified by UV absorbance on a Nanodrop 2000c. Summary of the overall study and its limitations: Clonotypes shared by all four sorted-subset donors showed higher generation probabilities than non-shared clonotypes. Estimated clonotype richness was generally larger for naive than for memory subsets. Sampling was restricted to blood, and TCR repertoires in tissue are likely to differ from TCR repertoires in blood. When a handful of donors were compared, the shared fraction of clonotypes was roughly 5% for naive CD4, 3.5% for naive CD8, 2% to 2.5% for memory CD4, and 0.4% for memory CD8. Pairwise subsampling led to the expectation that sequencing depth would affect the degree of clonotype sharing among donors. The genetic and exposure-history diversity represented was limited by the small number of donors. Incomplete sequencing was indicated by rarefaction of sorted-subset datasets, despite the large sequencing depth.

The origin of this receptor is a man aged 18 to 30 in good health. Sequenced sample: naive CD4+ T cells sorted from blood. In the paper's terms, the cell subset or site label means: CD45RA+ positively selected.

The CDR3 corresponds to CAIRPGLADNEQFF. In nucleotide form, the sequence is TGTGCCATCAGACCGGGACTAGCTGACAATGAGCAGTTCTTC. The V gene is TRBV10-3 and the J gene is TRBJ2-1, with 9 bases aligning to TRBD2. The junction shows trimming of 6 bases on V and 5 bases on J, and the gene matches do not reach 5 bases of it. The cysteine opens and the phenylalanine closes a CDR3 of 14 amino acids. The DNA shown is the 42-base CDR3, in frame from base 1. The germline V gene provides CDR1 ENHRY and CDR2 SYGVKD.